What follows are 8 T cell receptor beta chains derived from one specimen sequenced in a study of prognosis after radiotherapy for stage I lung cancer. TCR beta CDR3 amplification from genomic DNA was performed by two-round multiplex PCR. Gene-specific TRBV and TRBJ primers were used in PCR round one. Using its own MiXCR run on the multiplex PCR reads, TCRdb lists one record per CDR3 protein. The data contain 51,000 or so distinct CDR3 sequences, roughly 35% of them singletons. Here the sequenced sample was PBMCs, taken before or after stereotactic body radiation therapy (not recorded which). These receptors came from a donor over 45 with non-small cell lung cancer.

As to this clonotype: Just one base apart from a much larger clone, this may be a read error. The genes are TRBV7-3 and TRBJ2-5; 11 bases align to TRBD2. V shed 0 bases and J 5 bases; nucleotides not matched to a gene: 14. Germline V gives CDR1 SGHTA, CDR2 FQGTGA. This CDR3 is 19 amino acids long. The CDR3 region is CASSLTSWLAGGVRETQYF. As DNA, the CDR3 is TGTGCCAGCAGCTTAACTAGTTGGCTAGCGGGGGGAGTCCGGGAGACCCAGTACTTC.

This clonotype appeared many times. The CDR3 is CASSLEQTNSPLHF. In DNA, the CDR3 is TGCGCCAGCAGCTTGGAACAGACTAATTCACCCCTCCACTTT. The rearrangement uses TRBV5-1 and TRBJ1-6; D is uncertain. The V end was cut by 0 bases, the J end by 6 bases, with 7 bases between. The CDR3 length is 14 residues. Looked up from germline, CDR1 is SGHRS and CDR2 is YFSETQ.

This clonotype came up once. A read error may produce the germline difference seen at one junction end. The V and J genes are TRBV6-5 and TRBJ2-2; D tentatively fits TRBD1 or TRBD2 (5 bases each). The germline gives CDR1 MNHEY, CDR2 SVGAGI. This CDR3 spans 15 amino acids. CDR3 DNA: TGTGCCAGCAGTTATCCCGTGGGGCGGGCCGGGGAGTTGTTTTTT. It codes for CASSYPVGRAGELFF.

As regards this clonotype: This may be a read error: a much more frequent sequence differs by one nucleotide. The chain uses TRBV7-2 and TRBJ2-1; D gene unclear. Trimming cost V 2 bases and J 13 bases, with 18 bases left between them. The CDR3 consists of 14 residues. Germline V lookup: CDR1 SGHTA, CDR2 FQGNSA. Written as DNA, the CDR3 is TGTGCCAGCAGCTTAAAGGCCCGCAAAGAGACCCAGTTCTTC. This codes for CASSLKARKETQFF.

This clonotype was picked up many times. The chain carries TRBV20-1 and TRBJ1-6; TRBD1 might be the D (5 bases). CDR3 length: 13 amino acids. V was trimmed by 1 base and J by 9 bases, leaving 10 bases between them. Germline V CDR1 and CDR2: DFQATT, SNEGSKA (reference sequence). The CDR3 DNA follows: TGCAGTGCTAGAGGGGGGGAGGGTTCACCCCTCCACTTT. Translated: CSARGGEGSPLHF.

This clonotype was seen many times. This chain joins TRBV6-1 and TRBJ2-3; D might be TRBD2 (6 bases). The CDR3 covers 14 residues. V lost 10 bases and J 2 bases, leaving 16 bases between the germline ends. Germline V gene sequence: CDR1 MNHNS, CDR2 SASEGT. The CDR3 DNA reads TGTGCCACCCGAGGGGCGGGGCACACAGATACGCAGTATTTT. Amino acids: CATRGAGHTDTQYF.

In its sample, this clonotype was seen a few times. A single base separates this from a much larger clone, so it may be a read error. The chain recombines TRBV20-1 with TRBJ2-1; D unclear. Looked up from germline, CDR1 is DFQATT and CDR2 is SNEGSKA (reference sequence). The germline V and J ends were trimmed by 4 bases and 6 bases, with 10 bases remaining between them. CDR3 size: 12 residues. The CDR3 DNA reads as TGCAGTGCTATCCCGGAACCCAATGAGCAGTTCTTC. Amino acids: CSAIPEPNEQFF.

Concerning this clonotype itself: The junction departs from germline at one end; a sequencing error may be responsible. CDR3 protein: CSTSFRSGANEKLFF. DNA of the CDR3: TGTTCCACCAGCTTCAGGTCGGGAGCTAATGAAAAACTGTTCTTT. The chain combines TRBV15 with TRBJ1-4; D is ambiguous. In germline, CDR1 is LNHNV, CDR2 YYDKDF (reference sequence). The CDR3 length is 15 residues.